This T cell receptor beta chain was obtained from a study of blood T cell repertoires in COVID-19. Germline lookup yields CDR1 MNHNY and CDR2 SVGAGI (reference sequence). CDR3 length: 15 residues. With 7 bases removed from V and 1 base from J, the gap between germline ends came to 11 bases. This clone has only one observation. This table comes from immunoSEQ multiplex PCR, and its TCRdb copy is limited to in-frame clones, with some not included. The table lists 150,000 or so clones, over 80% of them singletons, with around 6.5% in the top ten. The sample comprised peripheral blood. The source of this sequence is a man at least 80 years old with acute or convalescent COVID-19. V is TRBV6-6 and J is TRBJ1-6; a possible D gene is TRBD1 (6 bases). The CDR3 region is CASIATGSYNSPLHF. The CDR3 DNA reads as TGTGCCAGCATCGCTACAGGGTCCTATAATTCACCCCTCCACTTT.